These T cell receptor beta chains were read from a single sample in a study of regulatory T cells in long-lasting Graves disease. A single record per CDR3 protein comes from TCRdb applying MiXCR to the multiplex PCR reads. The table lists roughly 560,000 distinct CDR3 sequences, around 12% of them singletons, with more than 8% in the top ten. This same sample was also part of a study on T cells in Graves' hyperthyroidism and ophthalmopathy.

Material: peripheral blood mononuclear cells (PBMCs), obtained at new diagnosis, from a patient treated with antithyroid drugs. These receptors were obtained from a woman aged 30 to 39 with Graves disease. The CDR3 runs from the conserved cysteine through the conserved F or W. Each record gives: V gene, clone size, D gene, J gene, CDR3 protein, CDR3 DNA. D genes are given only for firm matches. For some rows the clone size is stated as once, few or many, or as a class when expanded; others skip it.

TRBV5-6	many	NA	TRBJ2-1	CASSLGGTGFYNEQFF	TGTGCCAGCAGTCTTGGAGGGACCGGCTTCTACAATGAGCAGTTCTTC
TRBV28	NA	TRBD2	TRBJ2-7	CASSSIAGVISYEQYF	TGTGCCAGCAGTTCCATAGCGGGAGTTATCTCCTACGAGCAGTACTTC
TRBV12-3/TRBV12-4	few	NA	TRBJ1-5	CASSIGLWAPANSNQPQHF	TGTGCCAGTAGTATTGGCCTCTGGGCCCCGGCGAATAGCAATCAGCCCCAGCATTTT
TRBV11-2	many	NA	TRBJ1-1	CASSIGGGNEAFF	TGTGCCAGCAGCATAGGGGGGGGAAACGAAGCTTTCTTT
TRBV20-1	NA	TRBD1	TRBJ1-4	CSAVLRQGYEKLFF	TGCAGTGCAGTGCTAAGACAGGGTTACGAAAAACTGTTTTTT
TRBV19	many	NA	TRBJ2-3	CASSSPPGRNTDTQYF	TGTGCCAGTAGTAGCCCCCCGGGACGGAACACAGATACGCAGTATTTT
TRBV18	many	NA	TRBJ1-4	CASSTATNEKLFF	TGTGCCAGCTCTACAGCAACTAATGAAAAACTGTTTTTT
TRBV5-6	many	NA	TRBJ2-5	CASSFGARVETQYF	TGTGCCAGCAGCTTCGGGGCTCGCGTGGAGACCCAGTACTTC
TRBV12-3/TRBV12-4	few	NA	TRBJ2-1	CASSPQPSFYNEQFF	TGTGCCAGCAGTCCTCAACCGTCTTTCTACAATGAGCAGTTCTTC
TRBV6-4	many	NA	TRBJ2-3	CASSETGEGHDTQYF	TGTGCCAGCAGTGAGACAGGGGAGGGTCACGATACGCAGTATTTT
TRBV5-1	many	TRBD2	TRBJ2-1	CASSLALAGISNEQFF	TGCGCCAGCAGCTTGGCCCTAGCGGGAATTAGTAATGAGCAGTTCTTC
TRBV28	many	NA	TRBJ1-2	CASSLFQGLYGYTF	TGTGCCAGCAGTTTATTCCAGGGCCTCTATGGCTACACCTTC